What follows are 30 T cell receptor beta chains derived from one specimen sequenced in a study of cytomegalovirus exposure and HLA in healthy donors (dated by TCRdb to between 2016 and 2019). Library prep was done by the immunoSEQ multiplex PCR assay. For the multiplex PCR, a mixture combining 60 forward primers for TCR Vbeta segments and 13 reverse primers for TCR Jbeta segments was used. As stored in TCRdb, this immuneACCESS dataset retains in-frame rearrangements with V and J assigned. A fraction of the clones does not appear; measured against another copy, unresolved V genes explain less than half of the discrepancy, and the remainder lacks a known reason. Across this sample there are roughly 120,000 clones, with around four fifths seen only once. The ten largest make up over 7% of the sample. Sequenced input: PBMCs. Receptors were obtained from a woman aged 45-59 years in good health and CMV-seropositive.

V gene TRBV28 combines with J gene TRBJ1-1; TRBD1 matches at 7 bases. Germline assignment: CDR1 MDHEN and CDR2 SYDVKM. The ends lost 3 bases at V and 4 bases at J; junction bases unmatched: 11. CDR3 size: 16 residues. The CDR3 reads CASSFMTGSEGTEAFF. For the CDR3, the DNA is TGTGCCAGCAGTTTTATGACAGGGAGTGAGGGCACTGAAGCTTTCTTT.

The V and J genes are TRBV9 and TRBJ1-3, with D possibly TRBD1 on 6 matching bases. Trimming removed 0 bases from V and 2 bases from J, with 12 bases in between. The germline gives CDR1 SGDLS, CDR2 YYNGEE. The CDR3 covers 16 residues. In DNA form, the CDR3 reads TGTGCCAGCAGCGTAGATGACAAGGGGGCTGGAAACACCATATATTTT. Its protein is CASSVDDKGAGNTIYF.

The gene calls are TRBV10-3 and TRBJ2-7; 9 nucleotides match TRBD2. The trim removed 1 base at V and 0 bases at J, leaving 1 base unmatched. Germline assignment: CDR1 ENHRY and CDR2 SYGVKD. The CDR3 contains 15 residues. In DNA form, the CDR3 reads TGTGCCATCAGTGAGTTTAGCGGGAGCTCCTACGAGCAGTACTTC. Its protein product is CAISEFSGSSYEQYF.

The chain joins TRBV5-4 to TRBJ2-3, with TRBD2 matching 13 bases. This CDR3 has 16 residues. Germline lookup yields CDR1 SGHNT and CDR2 YYREEE (reference sequence). Trimming took 3 bases from V and 4 from J; bases not matched to a gene: 5. CDR3 nucleotide sequence: TGTGCCAGCAGCTCCAGGACTAGCGGGAGCGCAGATACGCAGTATTTT. Encoded protein: CASSSRTSGSADTQYF.

This chain connects TRBV9 to TRBJ2-3; TRBD2 matches at 7 bases. CDR3 size: 16 residues. The junction had 8 bases not matched to a gene; V was cut back by 1 base and J by 3 bases. Germline V gene data show CDR1 as SGDLS and CDR2 as YYNGEE. CDR3 region: CASSVKGGAWTDTQYF. For the CDR3, the DNA is TGTGCCAGCAGCGTAAAGGGAGGGGCATGGACAGATACGCAGTATTTT.

This clone was observed a handful of times. The genes are TRBV14 and TRBJ2-1, with 10 bases lining up with TRBD1. The CDR3 length is 15 residues. CDR1 and CDR2 from the germline V gene are SGHDN and FVKESK. V dropped 3 bases and J dropped 9; count of bases not matched to a gene: 8. The CDR3 spells CASSQGTGVRVEQFF. DNA of the CDR3: TGTGCCAGCAGCCAGGGGACAGGGGTTCGGGTTGAGCAGTTCTTC.

This clone turned up a few times. The chain is built from TRBV7-2 and TRBJ2-7, with 9 nucleotides matching TRBD2. The length of the CDR3 is 18 residues. J gave up 0 bases and V 1 base, and 10 bases lay outside the gene matches. CDR1 is SGHTA and CDR2 is FQGNSA in the germline V gene. Here the CDR3 reads CASSLEISGGISSYEQYF. The CDR3 bases are TGTGCCAGCAGCTTAGAGATTAGCGGGGGTATCAGCTCCTACGAGCAGTACTTC.

The J gene is TRBJ1-1, the V gene TRBV28; 7 bases agree with TRBD1. Germline trimming cut 5 bases from V and 0 bases from J; bases unmatched to any gene: 12. The CDR3 covers 17 residues. Germline lookup yields CDR1 MDHEN and CDR2 SYDVKM. As DNA, the CDR3 is TGTGCCAGCAGTCCCTTCGGACAGGTCAGCATGAACACTGAAGCTTTCTTT. Translation: CASSPFGQVSMNTEAFF.

The chain has TRBV2 and TRBJ2-4; D is perhaps TRBD1 (6 bases). V gave up 8 bases and J gave up 5 bases, with 7 bases separating them. Germline CDR1 is SNHLY and CDR2 is FYNNEI. CDR3 size: 11 residues. As DNA, the CDR3 is TGTGCCAGCGAGGGGGAAAACATTCAGTACTTC. Protein sequence: CASEGENIQYF.

CDR3 amino acids: CASTSSRADTQYF. CDR3 bases: TGTGCCAGCACTTCCAGTCGGGCAGATACGCAGTATTTT. The V gene is TRBV6-5, the J gene TRBJ2-3; D is undetermined. Trimming removed 7 bases from V and 4 bases from J, with 12 bases in between. This CDR3 spans 13 amino acids. Germline assignment: CDR1 MNHEY and CDR2 SVGAGI.

V usage is TRBV6-5 and J usage is TRBJ2-7; tentative D call: TRBD2 (5 bases). The CDR3 is 13 residues long. Trimming took 10 bases from V and 3 from J, leaving 16 bases between them. Germline CDR1 is MNHEY and CDR2 is SVGAGI. The DNA for the CDR3 is TGTGCCACCGCGGCCCCAGCGGACTACGAGCAGTACTTC. It specifies CATAAPADYEQYF.

This chain connects TRBV5-4 to TRBJ2-5, with TRBD2 identical over 9 bases. Germline CDR1 is SGHNT and CDR2 is YYREEE (reference sequence). This CDR3 contains 16 residues. Trimming at V came to 5 bases and at J to 5 bases, leaving 13 bases not matched to a gene. CDR3 sequence reads: CASSNVIAGVGETQYF. The CDR3 DNA reads TGTGCCAGCAGTAATGTGATAGCGGGGGTAGGGGAGACCCAGTACTTC.

V and J are TRBV1 and TRBJ2-3; no DNA check was done on the table's D call, TRBD2. TRBV1 constitutes a pseudogene. CDR3 length equals 16 residues. CDR3 in amino acids: CTSSQSTGDDTDTQYF. The CDR3 DNA reads TGCACCAGCAGCCAATCCACCGGGGATGACACAGATACGCAGTATTTT.

The CDR3, as DNA: TGTGCCAGTAGCTACGGGACAGGCTACGAGCAGTACTTC. Protein sequence: CASSYGTGYEQYF. The gene calls are TRBV19 and TRBJ2-7, with 8 nucleotides matching TRBD1. CDR3 length equals 13 residues. The J segment lost 3 bases and the V segment lost 6 bases, leaving 4 bases of the junction unmatched. CDR1 is LNHDA, CDR2 SQIVND, per germline (reference sequence).

This clone was observed a handful of times. The genes are TRBV10-3 and TRBJ2-7; D is perhaps TRBD1 (6 bases). Trimming removed 3 bases from V and 5 bases from J, with 11 bases in between. Germline V gene data show CDR1 as ENHRY and CDR2 as SYGVKD. The CDR3 loop spans 13 amino acids. CDR3 DNA: TGTGCCATCAGTGACCACCGGGACAACGAGCAGTACTTC. Amino acid sequence: CAISDHRDNEQYF.

The chain combines TRBV2 with TRBJ1-2; D gene uncertain. Germline lookup yields CDR1 SNHLY and CDR2 FYNNEI. V lost 4 bases, J lost 2 bases, and 11 bases lay in between. The CDR3 consists of 14 residues. The CDR3 sequence: CASSAGALNYGYTF. The CDR3 DNA follows: TGTGCCAGCAGTGCAGGCGCCTTGAACTATGGCTACACCTTC.

The chain joins TRBV10-1 to TRBJ2-1, with D uncertain. The ends were cut back, 3 bases at V and 12 bases at J, with 6 bases in the middle. This CDR3 has 10 residues. From germline, CDR1 is WNHNN and CDR2 SYGVQD (reference sequence). The DNA of the CDR3 is TGCGCCAGCAGTGATTCCGGGCAGTTCTTC. This codes for CASSDSGQFF.

DNA of the CDR3: TGTGCCAGTAGCCCCGTATCCCACTCGGGGAATGAGCAGTTCTTC. The encoded protein is CASSPVSHSGNEQFF. The chain carries TRBV19 and TRBJ2-1; possible D gene TRBD2, 5 bases. The CDR3 is made up of 15 amino acids. CDR1 is LNHDA and CDR2 is SQIVND in the germline V gene (reference sequence). Trimming took off 6 bases at V and 7 bases at J, with 19 bases between the two ends.

This CDR3 is CASSLGRRRASSYEQYF. The CDR3 DNA reads TGTGCCAGCAGCTTAGGGAGGCGCCGGGCTTCCTCCTACGAGCAGTACTTC. The chain couples TRBV7-2 to TRBJ2-7; TRBD2 might be the D (5 bases). Germline assignment: CDR1 SGHTA and CDR2 FQGNSA. The CDR3 is 17 amino acids. V lost 1 base to trimming and J lost 0 bases, with 16 bases between them.

The chain carries TRBV4-1 and TRBJ2-1; D gene unclear. With 5 bases removed from V and 2 bases from J, the gap between germline ends came to 19 bases. CDR1 MGHRA and CDR2 YSYEKL come from the germline V gene. This CDR3 has 17 amino acids. The CDR3 DNA reads TGCGCCAGCAGCTCCCCGAGAGGCGCCCCCCCCTACAATGAGCAGTTCTTC. This codes for CASSSPRGAPPYNEQFF.

The J gene is TRBJ2-7, the V gene TRBV5-1; 7 positions match TRBD1. V shed 1 base, J shed 5 bases, and the junction held 3 bases outside the gene matches. CDR3 length equals 13 residues. Germline-derived CDR1 and CDR2 are SGHRS and YFSETQ. CDR3 region: CASSLTGADEQYF. As DNA, the CDR3 is TGCGCCAGCAGCTTGACAGGGGCCGACGAGCAGTACTTC. Full variable domain (rest looked up from reference TRBV5-1 and TRBJ2-7): KAGVTQTPRYLIKTRGQQVTLSCSPISGHRSVSWYQQTPGQGLQFLFEYFSETQRNKGNFPGRFSGRQFSNSRSEMNVSTLELGDSALYLCASSLTGADEQYFGPGTRLTVT.

The chain carries TRBV5-6 and TRBJ2-3; 11 bases match TRBD1. Germline V gene data show CDR1 as SGHDT and CDR2 as YYEEEE. The CDR3 is 16 amino acids. The J segment lost 2 bases and the V segment lost 3 bases, leaving 5 bases of the junction unmatched. CDR3 sequence: CASSYRDRGITDTQYF. For the CDR3, the DNA is TGTGCCAGCAGCTACCGGGACAGGGGGATCACAGATACGCAGTATTTT.

Only a few counts were recorded for this clone. The rearrangement joins TRBV7-2 to TRBJ1-1; the D gene is possibly TRBD1 (5 bases). V lost 5 bases and J lost 1, with 14 bases in between. Looked up from germline, CDR1 is SGHTA and CDR2 is FQGNSA. This CDR3 has 15 amino acids. Here the CDR3 reads CASSLGGGQNTEAFF. CDR3 DNA sequence: TGTGCCAGCAGCCTGGGGGGTGGACAGAACACTGAAGCTTTCTTT.

There are a few counts of this clone. The chain uses TRBV9 and TRBJ2-3; D may be TRBD1 (5 bases). Trimming cost V 0 bases and J 4 bases, with 6 bases left between them. The CDR3 has 13 residues. Germline V lookup: CDR1 SGDLS, CDR2 YYNGEE. CDR3 protein: CASSVAGPDTQYF. The CDR3 bases are TGTGCCAGCAGCGTAGCAGGGCCAGATACGCAGTATTTT.

This clone showed up just a few times. The chain couples TRBV10-3 to TRBJ1-2, with 9 bases fitting TRBD1. CDR1 and CDR2 (germline): ENHRY, SYGVKD. This CDR3 is 15 amino acids long. V dropped 4 bases and J dropped 4; count of bases not matched to a gene: 7. The CDR3 protein is CAISGSGDRVYGYTF. CDR3 nucleotides: TGTGCCATCAGTGGGTCTGGGGACAGGGTCTATGGCTACACCTTC.

The gene calls are TRBV5-5 and TRBJ2-3; weak D call: TRBD1 (6 bases). Trimming cost V 0 bases and J 2 bases, with 16 bases left between them. Per germline, CDR1 SGHKS and CDR2 YYEKEE (reference sequence). The CDR3 is 17 amino acids. The CDR3 sequence: CASSLGHSRGFTDTQYF. CDR3 nucleotides: TGTGCCAGCAGCTTGGGACACTCTAGGGGGTTCACAGATACGCAGTATTTT.

Written as DNA, the CDR3 is TGTGCCAGCAGCGCAACCGGGACAGCTCGTGAAGCTTTCTTT. This translates into CASSATGTAREAFF. J is TRBJ1-1 and V is TRBV9; 7 bases line up with TRBD1. The CDR3 spans 14 residues. V gave up 3 bases and J gave up 7 bases; unmatched junction bases: 9. Germline V gene sequence: CDR1 SGDLS, CDR2 YYNGEE. The variable domain in full, completed from reference TRBV9 and TRBJ1-1, reads DSGVTQTPKHLITATGQRVTLRCSPRSGDLSVYWYQQSLDQGLQFLIQYYNGEERAKGNILERFSAQQFPDLHSELNLSSLELGDSALYFCASSATGTAREAFFGQGTRLTVV.

The V gene is TRBV19, the J gene TRBJ2-7; 7 bases agree with TRBD2. There are 15 residues in the CDR3. Germline values: CDR1 LNHDA, CDR2 SQIVND (reference sequence). V was pared by 0 bases and J by 3 bases, with 5 bases of the junction left unmatched. The CDR3 sequence: CASSIDTSEFYEQYF. CDR3 in DNA: TGTGCCAGTAGTATAGACACTAGCGAGTTCTACGAGCAGTACTTC. Full variable domain (remainder filled in from reference TRBV19 and TRBJ2-7): DGGITQSPKYLFRKEGQNVTLSCEQNLNHDAMYWYRQDPGQGLRLIYYSQIVNDFQKGDIAEGYSVSREKKESFPLTVTSAQKNPTAFYLCASSIDTSEFYEQYFGPGTRLTVT.

CDR3 sequence: CASSLTGSGAYEQYF. The CDR3, as DNA: TGCGCCAGCAGCTTGACGGGAAGTGGGGCCTACGAGCAGTACTTC. The chain recombines TRBV5-1 with TRBJ2-7, with a tentative D call TRBD2 (5 bases). Germline-derived CDR1 and CDR2 are SGHRS and YFSETQ. Trimming removed 1 base from V and 2 bases from J, with 13 bases in between. This CDR3 contains 15 residues.

This clone came up a few times. The gene calls are TRBV6-1 and TRBJ2-2; 7 bases fit TRBD1. After removal of 7 bases from V and 1 base from J, the junction contained 6 bases not matched to a gene. Germline V gives CDR1 MNHNS, CDR2 SASEGT. The CDR3 consists of 15 residues. This CDR3 reads CASNRQGGNTGELFF. DNA of the CDR3: TGTGCCAGCAACCGACAGGGCGGGAACACCGGGGAGCTGTTTTTT.